Listed below are T cell receptor beta chains from one sample, sequenced in a study of PD-L1 blockade in urothelial cancer. TCRdb keeps only in-frame clones here, not all; method: immunoSEQ multiplex PCR. The sample consists of more than 95,000 clones, roughly 86% of them appearing once. Sequenced here: PBMCs, sampled around atezolizumab (anti-PD-L1) treatment. All receptors derive from a man aged 50-59 years with urothelial cancer. The CDR3 runs from the conserved cysteine through the conserved F or W. A D gene is named only where the DNA matches it firmly. The listing skips clone size in some rows; elsewhere it reads once, few, many or a size class.

J: TRBJ2-1; V: TRBV4-1; size: .; D: TRBD2; DNA: TGCGCCAGCAGCCAAGATCATAGCGGGAGCTACAATGAGCAGTTCTTC; CDR3: CASSQDHSGSYNEQFF
J: TRBJ1-4; V: TRBV7-6; size: .; D: .; DNA: TGTGCCAGCAGCTTGCAGGCAACTAATGAAAAACTGTTTTTT; CDR3: CASSLQATNEKLFF
J: TRBJ2-2; V: TRBV27; size: .; D: TRBD2; DNA: TGTGCCAGCAGCTACCTTACTAGCGGGAGTGCCGGGGAGCTGTTTTTT; CDR3: CASSYLTSGSAGELFF
J: TRBJ2-5; V: TRBV5-1; size: .; D: .; DNA: TGCGCCAGCAGCTTCAAAGAGACCCAGTACTTC; CDR3: CASSFKETQYF
J: TRBJ1-1; V: TRBV19; size: .; D: .; DNA: TGTGCCAGTCTAGGTCGTATGTCTACTGAAGCTTTCTTT; CDR3: CASLGRMSTEAFF
J: TRBJ1-6; V: TRBV5-1; size: .; D: TRBD1; DNA: TGCGCCAGCAGCGGAGGGACAGGGGGCTATAATTCACCCCTCCACTTT; CDR3: CASSGGTGGYNSPLHF
J: TRBJ2-3; V: TRBV5-1; size: once; D: .; DNA: TGCGCCAGCAGGCGGACACCTAGCACAGATACGCAGTATTTT; CDR3: CASRRTPSTDTQYF
J: TRBJ2-1; V: TRBV4-2; size: .; D: .; DNA: TGTGCCAGCAGCCAAGAACCCAGGGATGGTGAGCAGTTCTTC; CDR3: CASSQEPRDGEQFF
J: TRBJ1-5; V: TRBV28; size: .; D: .; DNA: TGTGCCAGCAGTCAACACAGGAGCAATCAGCCCCAGCATTTT; CDR3: CASSQHRSNQPQHF
J: TRBJ2-5; V: TRBV4-1; size: .; D: .; DNA: TGCGCCAGCAGCCAAGATGAGGGTTATGGTGAGACCCAGTACTTC; CDR3: CASSQDEGYGETQYF
J: TRBJ2-5; V: TRBV28; size: few; D: .; DNA: TGTGCCAGCAGTTTCTCACAGGGAGGGGAGACCCAGTACTTC; CDR3: CASSFSQGGETQYF
J: TRBJ1-2; V: TRBV5-4; size: .; D: TRBD1; DNA: TGTGCCAGCAGCGCCGGGACAGCCTATGGCTACACCTTC; CDR3: CASSAGTAYGYTF
J: TRBJ2-3; V: TRBV5-4; size: .; D: .; DNA: TGTGCCAGCAGCCGACAGTCCATTTCCACAGATACGCAGTATTTT; CDR3: CASSRQSISTDTQYF
J: TRBJ2-2; V: TRBV5-5; size: once; D: TRBD1; DNA: TGTGCCAGCAGCGCCCGACAGGGGAGTACCGGGGAGCTGTTTTTT; CDR3: CASSARQGSTGELFF
J: TRBJ2-3; V: TRBV28; size: .; D: .; DNA: TGTGCCAGCATTCCTCGACACGTTGTCGGAGATACGCAGTATTTT; CDR3: CASIPRHVVGDTQYF
J: TRBJ2-4; V: TRBV5-4; size: few; D: TRBD2; DNA: TGTGCCAGCAGCGCGGCCATTAATGCGGGAGGGAGAGCCAAAAACATTCAGTACTTC; CDR3: CASSAAINAGGRAKNIQYF
J: TRBJ1-3; V: TRBV30; size: .; D: TRBD1; DNA: TGTGCCTGCGACAGGGGTGTTGGAAACACCATATATTTT; CDR3: CACDRGVGNTIYF
J: TRBJ2-3; V: TRBV19; size: .; D: .; DNA: TGTGCCAGTAGTATCGGTACGAGTGATACGCAGTATTTT; CDR3: CASSIGTSDTQYF
J: TRBJ2-3; V: TRBV6-6; size: .; D: .; DNA: TGTGCCAGCACTCTAAGGAGAGGGAGCAGCACAGATACGCAGTATTTT; CDR3: CASTLRRGSSTDTQYF
J: TRBJ2-2; V: TRBV5-4; size: .; D: TRBD2; DNA: TGTGCCAGCAGCCCCCCCCCTACTAGCGGGAGTGCGGGGGAGCTGTTTTTT; CDR3: CASSPPPTSGSAGELFF
J: TRBJ2-1; V: TRBV28; size: .; D: TRBD2; DNA: TGTGCCAGCCCCCCTGGCGGAGGAAGACTAGCGACCTACAATGAGCAGTTCTTC; CDR3: CASPPGGGRLATYNEQFF
J: TRBJ2-1; V: TRBV11-1; size: .; D: TRBD2; DNA: TGTGCCAGCAGCGCCAGACTAGCGGGAGGGCCGAATGAGCAGTTCTTC; CDR3: CASSARLAGGPNEQFF
J: TRBJ1-4; V: TRBV30; size: once; D: .; DNA: TGTGCCGGCACCGGGACACACAATGAAAAACTGTTTTTT; CDR3: CAGTGTHNEKLFF
J: TRBJ2-7; V: TRBV5-1; size: .; D: .; DNA: TGCGCCAGCAGCTTGGGACGGTGGAGCTCCTACGAGCAGTACTTC; CDR3: CASSLGRWSSYEQYF
J: TRBJ1-2; V: TRBV5-4; size: .; D: TRBD1; DNA: TGTGCCAGCAGCTTGCAGGGGGCGCGGGGCTACACCTTC; CDR3: CASSLQGARGYTF
J: TRBJ2-1; V: TRBV28; size: once; D: TRBD1; DNA: TGTGCCAGCAGTTTATCACAGGGGAACAATGAGCAGTTCTTC; CDR3: CASSLSQGNNEQFF
J: TRBJ1-6; V: TRBV11-2; size: .; D: .; DNA: TGTGCCAGCAGCCGGACTACTCCACTCCACTTT; CDR3: CASSRTTPLHF
J: TRBJ1-4; V: TRBV6-1; size: .; D: TRBD1; DNA: TGTGCCAGCAGTGGACGGGACAGTGGTAGTGAAAAACTGTTTTTT; CDR3: CASSGRDSGSEKLFF
J: TRBJ1-5; V: TRBV9; size: .; D: .; DNA: TGTGCCAGCAGCGTAGGGACAGACTGGCAGCCCCAGCATTTT; CDR3: CASSVGTDWQPQHF
J: TRBJ2-5; V: TRBV15; size: .; D: TRBD2; DNA: TGTGCCACCAGCGCCTCTACCCCCGGGACTAGCGGGAGAGTCCCCCCTATTGAGACCCAGTACTTC; CDR3: CATSASTPGTSGRVPPIETQYF
J: TRBJ2-7; V: TRBV18; size: .; D: .; DNA: TGTGCCAGCTCACTAAACCCGACTGCCTACGAGCAGTACTTC; CDR3: CASSLNPTAYEQYF
J: TRBJ1-1; V: TRBV5-1; size: .; D: TRBD1; DNA: TGCGCCAGCAGCCCCGACAGGGGGCAGGGAGCTTTCTTT; CDR3: CASSPDRGQGAFF